This record covers a single T cell receptor beta chain. MiXCR, applied by TCRdb to the 5' RACE reads, yields one record per CDR3 protein. The data show tens of thousands of distinct CDR3 sequences, roughly 15% seen once. These data come from a study of early T cells in non-severe SARS-CoV-2 infection. This receptor was taken from an adult who was a healthcare worker with PCR-confirmed SARS-CoV-2 infection or an uninfected control (not recorded which). Sequences were derived from whole blood, sampled at baseline.

CDR3: CASSTFVADTQYF. DNA for the CDR3: TGTGCCAGCAGTACATTCGTCGCAGATACGCAGTATTTT. The chain combines TRBV27 with TRBJ2-3; no definite D call. The germline V gene encodes CDR1 MNHEY and CDR2 SMNVEV (reference sequence). This CDR3 contains 13 residues. Trimming shortened V by 5 bases and J by 4 bases, and 10 bases separated the two germline ends.